This T cell receptor beta chain was sequenced in a study of blood T cells in healthy people across ages. Study in general: About one barcoded beta molecule per two T cells was captured by template switching.

Next came a second PCR, run for about 7 to 12 cycles, which used a sample-barcoded 5' primer along with a J-beta primer mix. Each cDNA molecule was tagged by a template-switch adaptor that had 12 random nucleotides. TCRdb redid the calling of the 5' RACE reads with MiXCR, one entry per CDR3 protein. The table includes about 1.7 million distinct CDR3 sequences, roughly 27% detected once. CDR1 and CDR2 (germline): LGHDT, YNNKEL (reference sequence). The CDR3 loop spans 15 amino acids. J lost 5 bases, V lost 1 base, and 5 bases had no gene match. As regards this clonotype: Its antigen is currently unknown.

Study-wide points: With donor CMV status unknown, expanded clonotype changes were possibly confounded.

This receptor was identified in a woman aged 30 to 39 in good health. The V gene is TRBV3-1, the J gene TRBJ2-5, with 9 bases matching TRBD2. The sample comprised blood. The chain's CDR3 is CASSQAHSGGETQYF. CDR3 DNA sequence: TGTGCCAGCAGCCAAGCCCATAGCGGGGGTGAGACCCAGTACTTC.